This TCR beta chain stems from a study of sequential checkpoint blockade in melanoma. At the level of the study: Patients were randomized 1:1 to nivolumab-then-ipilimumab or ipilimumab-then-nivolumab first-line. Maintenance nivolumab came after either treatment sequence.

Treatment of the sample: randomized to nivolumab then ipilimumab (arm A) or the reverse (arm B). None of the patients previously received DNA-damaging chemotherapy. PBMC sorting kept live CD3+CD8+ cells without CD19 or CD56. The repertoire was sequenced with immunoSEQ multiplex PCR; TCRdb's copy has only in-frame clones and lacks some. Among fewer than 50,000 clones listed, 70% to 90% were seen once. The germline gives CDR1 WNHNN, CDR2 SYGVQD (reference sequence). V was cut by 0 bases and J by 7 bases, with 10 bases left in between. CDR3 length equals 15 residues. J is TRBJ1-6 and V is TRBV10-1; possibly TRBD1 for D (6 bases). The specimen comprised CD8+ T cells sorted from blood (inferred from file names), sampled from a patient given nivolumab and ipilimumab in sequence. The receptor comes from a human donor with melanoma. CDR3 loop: CASSESDSSNSPLHF. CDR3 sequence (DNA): TGCGCCAGCAGTGAGTCGGACAGCTCCAATTCACCCCTCCACTTT.